This T cell receptor (beta chain) is drawn from a study of human T cells and chemical hapten exposure. The overall study: On 2 cm by 2 cm of upper inner arm skin, sensitization was performed with 2% DPC. Mostly female, the patients presented with alopecia areata, totalis or universalis. Diphenylcyclopropenone doses were given weekly to the scalps of patients across the approximately 25-week study.

Indicated time point: pre-sensitization, week 0. Treatment here: therapeutic diphenylcyclopropenone sensitization with weekly scalp DPC. The CDR3 has 17 amino acids. Germline CDR1 is MNHEY and CDR2 is SVGEGT. V was pared by 0 bases and J by 2 bases, with 9 bases of the junction left unmatched. This clonotype turned up a few times. In TCRdb, the RACE reads were re-called with MiXCR into one record per CDR3 protein. In the table there are 240,000 or so distinct CDR3 sequences, 8.6% of which are singletons. The TCR comes from a woman aged 40 to 50 with alopecia areata. Some clones in this sample may be carry-over from other donors' samples. The material was whole blood, obtained in connection with sensitization to the hapten diphenylcyclopropenone (DPC). The gene calls are TRBV6-2 or TRBV6-3 and TRBJ2-5; TRBD2 matches 7 bases. The CDR3 loop is CASSYSIPRTRQETQYF. For the CDR3, the DNA is TGTGCCAGCAGTTACTCGATCCCCCGGACTAGACAAGAGACCCAGTACTTC.